The clone carrying this TCR beta chain was observed at least ten times. This entry is derived from a study of regulatory T cells in long-lasting Graves disease. Study background: Prior antithyroid drug treatment in newly diagnosed Graves' patients lasted under 3 months.

The germline V gene has CDR1 DFQATT and CDR2 SNEGSKA (reference sequence). The CDR3 consists of 14 residues. Trimming at V came to 6 bases and at J to 4 bases, leaving 11 bases not matched to a gene. Time point meaning: newly diagnosed GD, antithyroid drugs for less than 3 months. Following extraction of RNA from PBMCs, that RNA was used to make the TCR library. An endocrinology department in Xi'an, China, recruited the patients. Assembly of TCR beta libraries relied on iRepertoire HTBI primers together with Arm-PCR of CDR3 regions. Via MiXCR, TCRdb re-called the multiplex PCR reads, giving one row per CDR3 protein. Here the sample spans 400,000 to 650,000 distinct CDR3 sequences, roughly 16% being singletons. These data were also reused for a study on T cells in Graves' hyperthyroidism and ophthalmopathy. As that report states: A lack of ophthalmopathy progression within 18 months defined stable Graves' hyperthyroidism. Blood also showed most of the thyroid clonotypes that were expanded above 0.001.

The source was peripheral blood mononuclear cells (PBMCs), collected at new diagnosis, from a patient treated with antithyroid drugs. V gene TRBV20-1 combines with J gene TRBJ1-1; TRBD1 aligns across 7 bases. This sequence was found in a woman in her forties or fifties with Graves disease. CDR3 sequence reads: CSAKRGGASTEAFF. CDR3 DNA: TGCAGTGCAAAGAGAGGGGGCGCGAGCACTGAAGCTTTCTTT.